This T cell receptor beta chain was obtained from a study of beta chain features in type 1 diabetes. Worth noting for this clone: The antigen remains undetermined. This CDR3 is also generated by other DNA sequences in the sample.

Study conclusions and caveats: Here, the possible influence of HLA type (on TCRB rearrangement) remained unresolved. Significant though moderate, a shortening of TCRB CDR3s appeared in all four CD4+ subsets of Type 1 diabetes patients.

A sort by CD45RO/CCR7/CD25/CD127/CD95/CD27 yielded CD4+ naive, central memory, regulatory and stem cell-like memory cells. V lost 0 bases and J lost 7, with 7 bases in between. Germline CDR1 and CDR2: KGHSH and LQKENI. The CDR3 contains 13 residues. The isolated RNA, all of it, was reverse transcribed, so expressed TCRB transcripts were what got sequenced. Produced via immunoSEQ multiplex PCR; TCRdb's table is partial and in-frame only. Among a few hundred thousand clones, 15% were seen once, and the ten largest hold more than 0.015%. The chain carries TRBV18 and TRBJ2-1; weak D call: TRBD2 (5 bases). The receptor was isolated from a man between 18 and 29 years old with type 1 diabetes. Source material: naive CD4+ T cells from blood. CDR3 amino acids: CASSPPGGNEQFF. DNA of the CDR3: TGTGCCAGCTCACCACCGGGCGGGAATGAGCAGTTCTTC.